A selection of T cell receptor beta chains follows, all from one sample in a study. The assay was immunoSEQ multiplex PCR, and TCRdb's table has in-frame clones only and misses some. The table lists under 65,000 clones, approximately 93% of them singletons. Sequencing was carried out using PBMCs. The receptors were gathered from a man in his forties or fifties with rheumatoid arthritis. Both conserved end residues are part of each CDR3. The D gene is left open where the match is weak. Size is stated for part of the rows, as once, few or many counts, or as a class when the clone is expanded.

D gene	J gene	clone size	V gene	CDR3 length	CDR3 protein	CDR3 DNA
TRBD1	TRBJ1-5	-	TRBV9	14	CASSEGTVNQPQHF	TGTGCCAGCAGCGAGGGGACAGTGAATCAGCCCCAGCATTTT
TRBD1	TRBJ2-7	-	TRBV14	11	CASGTAYEQYF	TGTGCCAGCGGGACAGCCTACGAGCAGTACTTC
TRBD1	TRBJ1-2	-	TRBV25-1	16	CASSAGTGGTYYGYTF	TGTGCCAGCAGTGCCGGGACAGGGGGCACCTACTATGGCTACACCTTC
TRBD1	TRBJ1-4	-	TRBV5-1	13	CASSFGTGEKLFF	TGCGCCAGCAGCTTTGGGACAGGGGAAAAACTGTTTTTT
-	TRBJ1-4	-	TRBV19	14	CASSIDRSGEKLFF	TGTGCCAGTAGTATAGATCGGAGTGGGGAAAAACTGTTTTTT
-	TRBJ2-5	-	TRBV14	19	CASSQDRGPFITYQETQYF	TGTGCCAGCAGCCAAGATAGAGGTCCATTTATCACGTACCAAGAGACCCAGTACTTC
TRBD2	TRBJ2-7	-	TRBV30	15	CAWSEGLASVYEQYF	TGTGCCTGGAGTGAGGGACTAGCGTCGGTTTACGAGCAGTACTTC
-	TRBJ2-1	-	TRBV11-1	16	CASSGDGDRIRNEQFF	TGTGCCAGCAGCGGAGACGGGGACCGAATACGGAATGAGCAGTTCTTC
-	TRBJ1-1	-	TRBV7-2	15	CASRSRRQMNTEAFF	TGTGCCAGCAGATCTCGTAGACAGATGAACACTGAAGCTTTCTTT
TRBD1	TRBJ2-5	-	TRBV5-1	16	CASSLTGQGAQETQYF	TGCGCCAGCAGCTTAACAGGACAGGGGGCTCAAGAGACCCAGTACTTC
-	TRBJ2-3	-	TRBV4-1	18	CASSPRTYRDWTTDTQYF	TGCGCCAGCAGCCCCCGGACGTACCGGGACTGGACCACAGATACGCAGTATTTT
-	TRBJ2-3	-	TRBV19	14	CASSIGRAADTQYF	TGTGCCAGTAGTATAGGGAGGGCCGCAGATACGCAGTATTTT
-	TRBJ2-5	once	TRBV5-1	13	CASSPSGEETQYF	TGCGCCAGCAGTCCTTCCGGGGAAGAGACCCAGTACTTC
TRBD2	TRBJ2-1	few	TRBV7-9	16	CASSSGTSGTNNEQFF	TGTGCCAGCAGCTCGGGGACTAGCGGGACCAACAATGAGCAGTTCTTC
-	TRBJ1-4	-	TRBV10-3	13	CAISEFTGEKLFF	TGTGCCATCAGTGAGTTTACGGGGGAAAAACTGTTTTTT
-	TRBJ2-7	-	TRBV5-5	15	CASSLVREDPYEQYF	TGTGCCAGCAGCTTGGTAAGAGAAGACCCCTACGAGCAGTACTTC
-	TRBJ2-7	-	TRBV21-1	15	CASSVGRGQGAEQYF	TGTGCCAGCAGCGTGGGGCGGGGACAGGGGGCCGAGCAGTACTTC
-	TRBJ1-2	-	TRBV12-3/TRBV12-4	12	CASSGDGYGYTF	TGTGCCAGCAGTGGGGACGGCTATGGCTACACCTTC
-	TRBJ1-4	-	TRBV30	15	CAWSVRGRGGEKLFF	TGTGCCTGGAGTGTACGGGGCAGGGGAGGTGAAAAACTGTTTTTT
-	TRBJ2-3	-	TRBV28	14	CACGGTISTDTQYF	TGTGCCTGCGGAGGGACAATAAGCACAGATACGCAGTATTTT
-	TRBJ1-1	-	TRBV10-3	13	CAIRGRGNTEAFF	TGTGCCATCAGGGGCAGAGGGAACACTGAAGCTTTCTTT
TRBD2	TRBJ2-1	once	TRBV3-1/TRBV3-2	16	CASSRRTSGRANEQFF	TGTGCCAGCAGCCGTAGGACTAGCGGGAGGGCCAATGAGCAGTTCTTC
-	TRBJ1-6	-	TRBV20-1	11	CSAHRDSPLHF	TGCAGTGCTCATAGGGATTCACCCCTCCACTTT
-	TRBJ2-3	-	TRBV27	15	CASSLRVTGTDTQYF	TGTGCCAGCAGTTTAAGAGTAACCGGCACAGATACGCAGTATTTT
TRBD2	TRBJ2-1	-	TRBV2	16	CASSEAAGGRYNEQFF	TGTGCCAGCAGTGAAGCAGCGGGGGGGCGATACAATGAGCAGTTCTTC
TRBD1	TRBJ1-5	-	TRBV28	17	CASSSRQGGEWNQPQHF	TGTGCCAGCAGTTCCCGACAGGGGGGAGAATGGAATCAGCCCCAGCATTTT
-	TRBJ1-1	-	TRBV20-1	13	CSASRDTNTEAFF	TGCAGTGCTAGTCGGGACACGAACACTGAAGCTTTCTTT
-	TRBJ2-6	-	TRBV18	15	CASSRPSPGANVLTF	TGTGCCAGCTCACGGCCAAGCCCTGGGGCCAACGTCCTGACTTTC
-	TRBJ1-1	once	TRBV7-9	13	CASSLDLVTEAFF	TGTGCCAGCAGCTTAGACCTAGTGACTGAAGCTTTCTTT
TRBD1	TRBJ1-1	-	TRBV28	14	CASSLTGGGTEAFF	TGTGCCAGCAGTCTTACAGGGGGAGGTACTGAAGCTTTCTTT
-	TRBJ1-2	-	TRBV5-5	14	CASSLGARDYGYTF	TGTGCCAGCAGCTTGGGGGCTCGGGACTATGGCTACACCTTC
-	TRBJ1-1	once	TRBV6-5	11	CASRDWTEAFF	TGTGCCAGCAGAGACTGGACCGAAGCTTTCTTT
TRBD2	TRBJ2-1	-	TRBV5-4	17	CASSLTRLAGDFDEQFF	TGTGCCAGCAGCCTAACTCGACTAGCGGGAGATTTCGATGAGCAGTTCTTC
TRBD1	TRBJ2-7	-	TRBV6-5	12	CASNLQGDEQYF	TGTGCCAGCAACCTTCAGGGGGACGAGCAGTACTTC
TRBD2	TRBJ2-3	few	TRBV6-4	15	CASSDSSGSSDTQYF	TGTGCCAGCAGTGACTCTAGCGGGAGCTCAGATACGCAGTATTTT
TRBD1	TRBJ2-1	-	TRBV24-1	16	CATSEAGTGGYNEQFF	TGTGCCACCAGTGAGGCCGGGACAGGGGGCTACAATGAGCAGTTCTTC
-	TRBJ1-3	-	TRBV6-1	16	CASSAHQGPSGNTIYF	TGTGCCAGCAGTGCTCATCAGGGCCCTTCTGGAAACACCATATATTTT
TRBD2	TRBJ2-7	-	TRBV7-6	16	CASSPPVASGALEQYF	TGTGCCAGCAGCCCCCCGGTGGCTAGCGGAGCTCTGGAGCAGTACTTC
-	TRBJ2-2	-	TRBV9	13	CASSVSGAGELFF	TGTGCCAGCAGCGTCTCAGGGGCCGGGGAGCTGTTTTTT
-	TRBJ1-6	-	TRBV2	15	CASSEEQDYNSPLHF	TGTGCCAGCAGTGAAGAACAGGACTATAATTCACCCCTCCACTTT
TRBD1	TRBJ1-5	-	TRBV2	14	CASSGQGRSQPQHF	TGTGCCAGCAGTGGACAGGGAAGAAGTCAGCCCCAGCATTTT
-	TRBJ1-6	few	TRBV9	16	CASSVGTDRLSTPLHF	TGTGCCAGCAGCGTAGGGACTGACAGGTTATCAACACCCCTCCACTTT
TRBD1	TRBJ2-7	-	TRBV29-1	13	CSVKGTGADEQYF	TGCAGCGTTAAAGGGACAGGGGCTGACGAGCAGTACTTC
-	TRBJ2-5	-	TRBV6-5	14	CASSSRDRRETQYF	TGTGCCAGCAGTTCCCGGGACCGACGAGAGACCCAGTACTTC
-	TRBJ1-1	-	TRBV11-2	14	CASSPQTGYTEAFF	TGTGCCAGCAGCCCACAAACAGGTTACACTGAAGCTTTCTTT
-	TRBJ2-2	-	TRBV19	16	CASIAGSHVGTGELFF	TGTGCCAGTATCGCCGGATCTCATGTTGGCACCGGGGAGCTGTTTTTT